Detailed here is one T cell receptor (beta chain). V shed 0 bases and J 2 bases; nucleotides not matched to a gene: 3. Germline V CDR1 and CDR2: KGHDR, SFDVKD. The CDR3 consists of 16 residues. This sample stems from a study of blood T cell repertoires in COVID-19. As for the study in general: Donors in the United States, Italy and Spain gave samples during acute or convalescent COVID-19. PBMCs, B-cell-depleted T cells, or T cells were the source of the cDNA or gDNA that made up the material.

Authors' analysis steps: Amplification with reference gene primers provided the estimates of nucleated cell counts. TCRdb keeps only in-frame clones here, not all; method: immunoSEQ multiplex PCR. V, J and clone size were drawn from that table, and D and trimming were deduced from the DNA. The sample lists almost 30,000 clones; roughly nine tenths were seen once. V is TRBV24-1 and J is TRBJ2-3; 8 bases map to TRBD1. The source of this sequence is a human donor in a cohort sampled during active COVID-19. Sequencing was done on a sample of peripheral blood. CDR3 sequence: CATSDLGDRLTDTQYF. CDR3 bases: TGTGCCACCAGTGATTTGGGGGACAGGCTCACAGATACGCAGTATTTT.